This T cell receptor beta chain was retrieved from a study of cytomegalovirus exposure and HLA in healthy donors. Study-wide points: Cytomegalovirus-associated status was assigned to approximately 160 TCR beta chains.

Comment on this clone: What it recognizes is unknown.

The CDR3 spans 11 residues. Between the trimmed V and J ends, which lost 5 bases and 3 bases, there was a span of 3 bases. From germline, CDR1 is SNHLY and CDR2 FYNNEI. With 60 Vbeta and 13 Jbeta primers, the PCR was carried out. The assay was immunoSEQ multiplex PCR, and TCRdb's table has in-frame clones only and misses some. The table has about 160,000 clones, just under 80% seen once. This clonotype was sampled from a woman aged 45-60 years in good health and CMV-seropositive. The specimen sequenced was PBMCs. The V call is TRBV2, the J call TRBJ2-3; the D is unclear. The chain's CDR3 is CASSPTDTQYF. The CDR3, as DNA: TGTGCCAGCAGTCCTACAGATACGCAGTATTTT.